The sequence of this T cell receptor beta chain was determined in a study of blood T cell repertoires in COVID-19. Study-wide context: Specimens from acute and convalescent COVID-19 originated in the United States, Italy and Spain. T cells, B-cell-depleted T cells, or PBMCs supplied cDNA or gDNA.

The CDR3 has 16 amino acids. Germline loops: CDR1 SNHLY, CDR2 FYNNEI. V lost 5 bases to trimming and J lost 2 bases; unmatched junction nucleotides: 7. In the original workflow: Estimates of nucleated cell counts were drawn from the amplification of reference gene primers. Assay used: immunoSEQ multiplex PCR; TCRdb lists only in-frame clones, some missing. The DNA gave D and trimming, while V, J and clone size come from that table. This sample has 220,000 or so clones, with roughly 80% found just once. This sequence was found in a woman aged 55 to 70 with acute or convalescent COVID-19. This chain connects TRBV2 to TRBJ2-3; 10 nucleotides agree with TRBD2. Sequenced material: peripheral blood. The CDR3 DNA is TGTGCCAGCAGTTCTAGCGGGGGACACTACACAGATACGCAGTATTTT. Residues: CASSSSGGHYTDTQYF.